What follows describes a single TCR beta chain. Its antigen remains unknown. Germline CDR1 SGHTS, CDR2 YDEGEE. CDR3 length: 17 residues. V was clipped by 2 bases and J by 6 bases; unmatched bases: 13. The source of the sample is a study of shared clonotypes between healthy human individuals. Study as a whole: CD4 naive cells filled three plates per donor, CD4 memory three, CD8 naive two and CD8 memory one.

Produced via immunoSEQ multiplex PCR; TCRdb's table is partial and in-frame only. The sample has approximately 2,000,000 clones, 85% to 95% seen once. General observations from the study: Represented diversity (both genetic and exposure-history) was limited by the small number of donors.

The receptor comes from a young man in good health. Some clones in this sample may be carry-over from other donors' samples. The chain carries TRBV5-8 and TRBJ2-3; TRBD2 matches 9 bases. The sequencing sample was made of naive CD4+ T cells from PBMCs. Subset denoted: CD45RA+ positively selected. CDR3 protein: CASSFTGTSSFADTQYF. The CDR3 DNA follows: TGTGCCAGCAGCTTCACCGGGACTAGCTCTTTTGCGGATACGCAGTATTTT.